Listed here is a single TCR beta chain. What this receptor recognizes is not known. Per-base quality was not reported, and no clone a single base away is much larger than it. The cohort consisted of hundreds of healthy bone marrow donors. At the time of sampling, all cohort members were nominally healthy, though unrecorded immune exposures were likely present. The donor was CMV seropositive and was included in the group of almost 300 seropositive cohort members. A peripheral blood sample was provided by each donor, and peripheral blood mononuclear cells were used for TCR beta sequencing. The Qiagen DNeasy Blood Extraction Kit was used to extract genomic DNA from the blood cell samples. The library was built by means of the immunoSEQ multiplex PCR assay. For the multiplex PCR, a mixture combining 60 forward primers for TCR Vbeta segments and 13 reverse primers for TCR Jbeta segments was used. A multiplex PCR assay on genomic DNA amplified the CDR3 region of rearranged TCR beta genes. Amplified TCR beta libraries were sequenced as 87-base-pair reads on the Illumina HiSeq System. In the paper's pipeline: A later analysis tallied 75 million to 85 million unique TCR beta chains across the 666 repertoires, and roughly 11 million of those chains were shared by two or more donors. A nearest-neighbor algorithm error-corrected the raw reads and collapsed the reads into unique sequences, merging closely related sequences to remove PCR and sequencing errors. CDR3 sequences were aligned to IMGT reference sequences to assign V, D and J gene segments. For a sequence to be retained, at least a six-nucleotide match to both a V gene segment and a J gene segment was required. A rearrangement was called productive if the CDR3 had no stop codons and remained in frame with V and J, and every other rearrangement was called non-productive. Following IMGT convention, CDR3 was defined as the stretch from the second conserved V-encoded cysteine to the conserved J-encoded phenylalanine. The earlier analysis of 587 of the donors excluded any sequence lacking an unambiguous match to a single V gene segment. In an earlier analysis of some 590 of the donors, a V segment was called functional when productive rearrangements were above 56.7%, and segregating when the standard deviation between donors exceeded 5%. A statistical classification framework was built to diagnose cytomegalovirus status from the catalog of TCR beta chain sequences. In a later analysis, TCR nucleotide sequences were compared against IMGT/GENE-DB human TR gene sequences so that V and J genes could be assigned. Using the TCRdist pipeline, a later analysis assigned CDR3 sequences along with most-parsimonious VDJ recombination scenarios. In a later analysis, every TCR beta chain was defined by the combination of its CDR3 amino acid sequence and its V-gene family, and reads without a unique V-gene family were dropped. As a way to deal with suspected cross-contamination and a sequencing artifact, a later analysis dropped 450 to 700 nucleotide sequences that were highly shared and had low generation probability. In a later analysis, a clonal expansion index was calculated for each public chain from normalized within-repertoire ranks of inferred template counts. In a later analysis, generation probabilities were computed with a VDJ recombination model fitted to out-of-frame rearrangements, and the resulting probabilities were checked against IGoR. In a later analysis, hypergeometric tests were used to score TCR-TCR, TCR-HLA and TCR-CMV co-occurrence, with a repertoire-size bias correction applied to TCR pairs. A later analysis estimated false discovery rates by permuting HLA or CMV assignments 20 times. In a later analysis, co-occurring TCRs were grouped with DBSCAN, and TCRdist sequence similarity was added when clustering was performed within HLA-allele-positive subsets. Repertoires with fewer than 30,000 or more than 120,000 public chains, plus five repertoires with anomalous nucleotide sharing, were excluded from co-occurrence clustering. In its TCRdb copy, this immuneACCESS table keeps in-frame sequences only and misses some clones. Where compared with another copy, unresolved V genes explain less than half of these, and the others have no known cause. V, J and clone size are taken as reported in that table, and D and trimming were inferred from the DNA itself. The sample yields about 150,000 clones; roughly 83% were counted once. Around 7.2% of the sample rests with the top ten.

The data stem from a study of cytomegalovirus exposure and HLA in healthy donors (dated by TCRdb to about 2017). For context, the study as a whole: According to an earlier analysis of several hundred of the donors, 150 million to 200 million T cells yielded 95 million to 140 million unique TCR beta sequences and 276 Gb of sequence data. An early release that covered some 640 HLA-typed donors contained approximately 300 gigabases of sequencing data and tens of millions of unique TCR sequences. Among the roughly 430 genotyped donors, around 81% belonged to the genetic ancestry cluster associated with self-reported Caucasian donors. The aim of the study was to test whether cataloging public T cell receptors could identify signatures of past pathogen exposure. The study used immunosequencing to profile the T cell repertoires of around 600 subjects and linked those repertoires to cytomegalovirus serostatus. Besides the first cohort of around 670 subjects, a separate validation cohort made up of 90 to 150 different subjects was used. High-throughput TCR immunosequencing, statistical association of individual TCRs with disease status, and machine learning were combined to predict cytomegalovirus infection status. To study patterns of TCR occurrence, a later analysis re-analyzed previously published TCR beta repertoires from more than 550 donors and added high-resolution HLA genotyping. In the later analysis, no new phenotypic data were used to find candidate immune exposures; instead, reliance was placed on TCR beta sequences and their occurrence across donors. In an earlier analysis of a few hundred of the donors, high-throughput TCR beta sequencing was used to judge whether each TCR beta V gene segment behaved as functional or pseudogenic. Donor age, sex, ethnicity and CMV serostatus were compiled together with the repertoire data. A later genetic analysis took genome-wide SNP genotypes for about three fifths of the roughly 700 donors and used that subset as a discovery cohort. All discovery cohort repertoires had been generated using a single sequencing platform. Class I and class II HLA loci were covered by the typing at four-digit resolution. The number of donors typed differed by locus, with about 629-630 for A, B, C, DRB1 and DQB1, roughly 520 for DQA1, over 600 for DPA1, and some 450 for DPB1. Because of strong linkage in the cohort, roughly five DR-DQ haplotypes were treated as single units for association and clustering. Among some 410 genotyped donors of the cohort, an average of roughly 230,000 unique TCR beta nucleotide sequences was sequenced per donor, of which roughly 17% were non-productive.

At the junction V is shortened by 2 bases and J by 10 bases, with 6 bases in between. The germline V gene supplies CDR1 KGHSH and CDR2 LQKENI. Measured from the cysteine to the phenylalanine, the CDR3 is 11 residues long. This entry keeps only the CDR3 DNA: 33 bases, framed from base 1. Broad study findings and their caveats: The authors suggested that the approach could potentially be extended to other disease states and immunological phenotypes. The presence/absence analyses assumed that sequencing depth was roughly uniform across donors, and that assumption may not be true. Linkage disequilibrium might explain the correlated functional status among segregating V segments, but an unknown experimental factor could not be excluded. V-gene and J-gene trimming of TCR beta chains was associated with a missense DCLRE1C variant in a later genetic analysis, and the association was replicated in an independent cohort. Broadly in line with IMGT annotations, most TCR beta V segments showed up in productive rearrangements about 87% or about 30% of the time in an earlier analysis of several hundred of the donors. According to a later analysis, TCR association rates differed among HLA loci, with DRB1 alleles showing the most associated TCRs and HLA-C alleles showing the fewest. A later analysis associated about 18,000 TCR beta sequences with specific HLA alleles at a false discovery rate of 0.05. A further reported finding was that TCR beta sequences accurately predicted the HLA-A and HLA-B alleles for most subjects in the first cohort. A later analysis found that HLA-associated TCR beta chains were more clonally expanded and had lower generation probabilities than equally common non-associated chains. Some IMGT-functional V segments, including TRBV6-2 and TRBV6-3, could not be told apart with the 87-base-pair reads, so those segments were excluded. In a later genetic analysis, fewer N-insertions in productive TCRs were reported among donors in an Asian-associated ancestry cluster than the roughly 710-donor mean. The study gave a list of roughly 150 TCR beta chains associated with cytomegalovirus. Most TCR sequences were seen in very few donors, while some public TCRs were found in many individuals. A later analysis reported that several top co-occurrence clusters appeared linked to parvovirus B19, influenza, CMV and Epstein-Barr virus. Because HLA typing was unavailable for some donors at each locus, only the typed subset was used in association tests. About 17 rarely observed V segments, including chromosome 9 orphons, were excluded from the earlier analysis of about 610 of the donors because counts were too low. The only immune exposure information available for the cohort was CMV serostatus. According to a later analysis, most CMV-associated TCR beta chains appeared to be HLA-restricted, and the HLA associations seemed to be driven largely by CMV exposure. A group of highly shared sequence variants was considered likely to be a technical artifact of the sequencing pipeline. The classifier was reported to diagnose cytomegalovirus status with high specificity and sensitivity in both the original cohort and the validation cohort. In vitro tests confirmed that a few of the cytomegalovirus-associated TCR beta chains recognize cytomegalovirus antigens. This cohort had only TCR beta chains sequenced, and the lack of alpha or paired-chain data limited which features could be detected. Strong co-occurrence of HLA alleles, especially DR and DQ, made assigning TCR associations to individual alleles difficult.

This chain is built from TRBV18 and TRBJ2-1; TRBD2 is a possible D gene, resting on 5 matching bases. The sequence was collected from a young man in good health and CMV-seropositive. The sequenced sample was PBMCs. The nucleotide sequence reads TGTGCCAGCTCACCAGAGCGGGAGCAGTTCTTC. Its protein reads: CASSPEREQFF.